One sample yielded the 20 T cell receptor beta chains listed below, sequenced in a study of persistence of HIV-infected CD4 T cells. Nonspecific anti-CD3/anti-CD28 bead stimulation represents the broad CD4+ T cell repertoire. Sorting selected CD4+ T cells upregulating both CD40 ligand and CD69. This was the immunoSEQ version 4 assay in survey mode. Method: immunoSEQ multiplex PCR; TCRdb's copy keeps in-frame clones and lacks some. The repertoire includes 43,000 or so clones, around 92% of them detected once, and approximately 0.97% sits in the top ten. Their antigens are not known. This sample comprised CD4+ T cells sorted from PBMCs after roughly 18-hour stimulation, obtained from a patient who received antiretroviral therapy. The source of these receptors is an adult man with HIV who was CMV-seropositive.

This clone was detected only once. The chain is built from TRBV7-6 and TRBJ1-1; D gene unclear. The CDR3 is 15 amino acids. The V gene lost 1 base and the J gene lost 0 bases, with 9 bases spanning the gap. Per germline, CDR1 SGHVS and CDR2 FNYEAQ. CDR3 nucleotide sequence: TGTGCCAGCAGCTTAGGAGGGATTATGAACACTGAAGCTTTCTTT. Amino acids: CASSLGGIMNTEAFF. Looking up the rest from reference TRBV7-6 and TRBJ1-1 gives the full variable domain: GAGVSQSPRYKVTKRGQDVALRCDPISGHVSLYWYRQALGQGPEFLTYFNYEAQQDKSGLPNDRFSAERPEGSISTLTIQRTEQRDSAMYRCASSLGGIMNTEAFFGQGTRLTVV.

The chain uses TRBV4-1 and TRBJ1-5; D may be TRBD1 (5 bases). V dropped 9 bases and J dropped 3 bases, with 12 bases sitting between them. This CDR3 comprises 13 residues. Germline-derived CDR1 and CDR2 are MGHRA and YSYEKL. CDR3 in DNA: TGCGCCAGGTTACAGGCCCACAATCAGCCCCAGCATTTT. Its translation is CARLQAHNQPQHF.

The V and J genes are TRBV20-1 and TRBJ2-7; no clear D gene. Deletions cut 8 bases from V and 1 base from J, with 9 bases between. The CDR3 has 11 residues. CDR1 and CDR2 (germline): DFQATT, SNEGSKA (reference sequence). The CDR3 loop is CSSGRSYEQYF. The CDR3 DNA reads as TGCAGTTCGGGCAGATCCTACGAGCAGTACTTC.

The rearrangement links TRBV6-5 to TRBJ1-5; no definite D call. CDR3 length equals 14 residues. The germline gives CDR1 MNHEY, CDR2 SVGAGI. Trimming left V 6 bases short and J 6 bases short, with 15 bases between. The CDR3 nucleotides read TGTGCCAGCAGGCCCGACAACGGAGGTCAGCCCCAGCATTTT. It yields the protein CASRPDNGGQPQHF.

This sequence joins TRBV6-5 and TRBJ1-3, with D perhaps matching TRBD1 (5 bases). Germline CDR1 reads MNHEY; CDR2 reads SVGAGI. This CDR3 comprises 15 residues. The V and J ends lost 8 bases and 0 bases respectively, with 14 bases between them. The CDR3 reads CASLRGGDSGNTIYF. In nucleotides, the CDR3 is TGTGCCAGCCTGAGGGGCGGTGACTCTGGAAACACCATATATTTT.

The chain uses TRBV11-3 and TRBJ2-2; TRBD1 agrees at 8 bases. CDR1 SGHNT and CDR2 YENEEA come from the germline V gene. Trimming took 3 bases from V and 7 from J; bases not matched to a gene: 4. The length of the CDR3 is 14 residues. The CDR3 coding sequence is TGTGCCAGCAGCTTCGGACAGGGCTTCGGGGAGCTGTTTTTT. Encoded protein: CASSFGQGFGELFF.

Points on this clone: The junction shows a germline mismatch at one end, possibly a read error. The chain uses TRBV12-3 or TRBV12-4 and TRBJ2-7; perhaps TRBD1 as D (6 bases). The CDR3 loop spans 13 amino acids. The CDR3, as DNA: TGTGCCAACAGTATCCACAGGGAAGGGGAGCAGTACTTC. Translation: CANSIHREGEQYF.

The gene calls are TRBV2 and TRBJ1-1; the D gene is possibly TRBD1 (5 bases). V was pared by 8 bases and J by 2 bases, with 12 bases between. The CDR3 extends over 13 amino acids. Germline V lookup: CDR1 SNHLY, CDR2 FYNNEI. The CDR3 spells CASENRLNTEAFF. The CDR3 DNA follows: TGTGCCAGCGAAAACAGGCTAAACACTGAAGCTTTCTTT.

The table lists this clone with a count of one. This sequence joins TRBV14 and TRBJ1-5; D not certain. The germline V gene has CDR1 SGHDN and CDR2 FVKESK. This CDR3 is 14 amino acids long. V lost 1 base and J lost 4, with 8 bases in between. DNA for the CDR3: TGTGCCAGCAGCCAAGGAGTCTGTAATCAGCCCCAGCATTTT. This codes for CASSQGVCNQPQHF.

This clone showed up just once. This rearrangement joins TRBV18 to TRBJ2-5; D is unresolved. V was pared by 2 bases and J by 0 bases, with 4 bases between. This CDR3 contains 13 residues. The V gene's germline CDR1 is KGHSH and CDR2 LQKENI. CDR3 residues: CASSPTYQETQYF. The CDR3 DNA follows: TGTGCCAGCTCACCAACGTACCAAGAGACCCAGTACTTC.

This clone is a singleton in its sample. V and J are TRBV23-1 and TRBJ2-7, with 7 bases aligning to TRBD1. TRBV23-1 is an open reading frame whose function is uncertain. The CDR3 sequence is 13 residues long. V lost 6 bases, J lost 0 bases, and 2 bases stayed unmatched. The CDR3 DNA reads TGCGCCAGCAGGGACAGGCCCTCCTACGAGCAGTACTTC. Amino acids: CASRDRPSYEQYF.

The genes are TRBV9 and TRBJ2-3; 7 bases line up with TRBD2. This CDR3 has 14 amino acids. V lost 4 bases and J lost 4; bases outside the gene matches: 6. The germline V gene has CDR1 SGDLS and CDR2 YYNGEE. The CDR3 nucleotides read TGTGCCAGCAGCTCCCGGACTAGGGCAGATACGCAGTATTTT. Translation gives CASSSRTRADTQYF.

This chain uses TRBV6-2 or TRBV6-3 with TRBJ2-7; the D is unclear. The V gene's germline CDR1 is MNHEY and CDR2 SVGEGT. V was shortened by 5 bases and J by 2 bases, with 16 bases between the two germline ends. The CDR3 consists of 15 residues. CDR3 region: CASSPPVRRAYEQYF. In DNA form, the CDR3 reads TGTGCCAGCAGTCCCCCGGTCCGGCGAGCCTACGAGCAGTACTTC.

The CDR3 sequence: CASSLGPQNTEAFF. CDR3 sequence (DNA): TGTGCCAGCAGCTTAGGCCCCCAGAACACTGAAGCTTTCTTT. The chain employs TRBV13 and TRBJ1-1; D call uncertain. V lost 0 bases, J lost 1 base, and 6 bases lay in between. Per the germline V gene, CDR1 is PRHDT and CDR2 is FYEKMQ (reference sequence). The CDR3 runs 14 residues.

The V gene is TRBV30, the J gene TRBJ1-5; 8 bases match TRBD1. The CDR3 is 13 amino acids. The germline CDR1 and CDR2 sequences are GTSNPN and SVGIG (reference sequence). Losses at the gene ends were 4 bases for V and 4 bases for J; bases not matched to a gene: 3. The CDR3 sequence is CAWTQGANQPQHF. CDR3 nucleotides: TGTGCCTGGACCCAGGGGGCGAATCAGCCCCAGCATTTT.

The rearrangement uses TRBV2 and TRBJ1-6; D is perhaps TRBD1 (6 bases). The germline gives CDR1 SNHLY, CDR2 FYNNEI. Trimming removed 7 bases at V and 8 bases at J, with 9 bases between. The CDR3 contains 12 residues. CDR3 region: CASNREYSPLHF. The CDR3 DNA reads as TGTGCCAGCAACAGGGAGTATTCACCCCTCCACTTT.

The chain links TRBV6-4 to TRBJ2-5, with 9 bases fitting TRBD1. After removal of 6 bases from V and 7 bases from J, the junction contained 9 bases not matched to a gene. Germline V lookup: CDR1 MRHNA, CDR2 SNTAGT. The CDR3 runs to 14 residues. CDR3 in amino acids: CASSSDRGLWTQYF. The CDR3 DNA reads TGTGCCAGCAGCTCGGACAGGGGATTGTGGACCCAGTACTTC.

The J gene is TRBJ1-6, the V gene TRBV5-1; D gene unclear. Trimming removed 0 bases at V and 4 bases at J, with 11 bases between. The germline gives CDR1 SGHRS, CDR2 YFSETQ. The CDR3 sequence is 16 residues long. DNA for the CDR3: TGCGCCAGCAGCTTGGCTGGACCGAGGTATAATTCACCCCTCCACTTT. Translated: CASSLAGPRYNSPLHF.

This rearrangement joins TRBV7-3 to TRBJ2-3, with TRBD1 matching 9 bases. From germline, CDR1 is SGHTA and CDR2 FQGTGA. This CDR3 region has 18 residues. V dropped 0 bases and J dropped 2; count of bases not matched to a gene: 9. DNA of the CDR3: TGTGCCAGCAGCTTAACATCGTCGGGGACAGGGACCACAGATACGCAGTATTTT. Translation: CASSLTSSGTGTTDTQYF.

The chain is built from TRBV19 and TRBJ1-4; TRBD1 aligns across 9 bases. The germline V gene has CDR1 LNHDA and CDR2 SQIVND (reference sequence). The V and J ends lost 3 bases and 5 bases, in that order; junction bases with no gene match: 4. CDR3 length: 15 amino acids. The CDR3 is CASSIRGTGNEKLFF. CDR3 DNA: TGTGCCAGTAGTATCCGGGGGACAGGGAATGAAAAACTGTTTTTT.